This TCR beta chain comes out of a study of immune cell composition in non-small cell lung cancer. Overall study: Tumours were mainly lung adenocarcinoma or squamous cell carcinoma. Study conclusions and caveats: Overall clonality, unlike maximal tumour-associated clone frequency, did not predict TIL reactivity.

About this clone itself: Its antigen is unknown.

Only in-frame clones appear in the TCRdb table, and some are missing; sequencing was by immunoSEQ multiplex PCR. The sample shows approximately 11,000 clones, around 60% of them seen only once. This CDR3 has 14 amino acids. Trimming removed 2 bases from V and 9 bases from J, with 16 bases in between. CDR1 and CDR2 from the germline V gene are SGHVS and FQNEAQ. Material: lung tumor tissue. The sequence was obtained from a human donor with non-small cell lung cancer. The chain carries TRBV7-8 and TRBJ1-2; D unclear. The CDR3 protein is CASSLNRDAMSYTF. The CDR3 DNA follows: TGTGCCAGCAGCTTAAATCGGGATGCGATGAGCTACACCTTC.